A single sample is the source of the 31 T cell receptor beta chains below, sequenced in a study of blood T cell repertoires in COVID-19. Repertoires were generated with immunoSEQ multiplex PCR, while TCRdb's copy carries only in-frame clones and drops some. The data contain 150,000 or so clones, roughly 86% of them singletons. Material: peripheral blood. These receptors originate from a human donor with acute or convalescent COVID-19. The donor label of this sample is uncertain.

The chain links TRBV9 to TRBJ2-7, with no clear D. CDR3 length: 14 amino acids. The germline V and J ends were trimmed by 0 bases and 0 bases, with 7 bases remaining between them. Germline V gives CDR1 SGDLS, CDR2 YYNGEE. CDR3 in amino acids: CASSVGPNSYEQYF. CDR3 bases: TGTGCCAGCAGCGTAGGGCCGAACTCCTACGAGCAGTACTTC.

The gene calls are TRBV28 and TRBJ1-2; 7 positions match TRBD1. Germline CDR1 is MDHEN and CDR2 is SYDVKM. J gave up 5 bases and V 7 bases, and 13 bases lay outside the gene matches. CDR3 size: 15 residues. The CDR3 DNA sequence: TGTGCCAGCACCCAAAGCTCAGGGGGAAGGTATGGCTACACCTTC. This gives the protein CASTQSSGGRYGYTF.

V and J are TRBV3-1 (or the pseudogene TRBV3-2) and TRBJ1-2, with TRBD1 matching over 8 bases. J gave up 6 bases and V 4 bases, and 4 bases lay outside the gene matches. Germline lookup yields CDR1 LGHDT and CDR2 YNNKEL (reference sequence). The CDR3 spans 13 residues. The CDR3 bases are TGTGCCAGCAGCCTTCAGGGGGCGGATGGCTACACCTTC. Translated: CASSLQGADGYTF.

Details on this clone: Different DNA sequences within this sample yield the same CDR3. The V gene is TRBV6-5, the J gene TRBJ1-6; 7 bases map to TRBD1. V was pared by 0 bases and J by 7 bases, with 3 bases of the junction left unmatched. This CDR3 has 15 residues. Germline V lookup: CDR1 MNHEY, CDR2 SVGAGI. The CDR3 DNA follows: TGTGCCAGCAGTTACTCACAGGGGTCAAATTCACCCCTCCACTTT. This codes for CASSYSQGSNSPLHF.

The J gene is TRBJ1-2, the V gene TRBV5-5, with 8 nucleotides matching TRBD1. From germline, CDR1 is SGHKS and CDR2 YYEKEE (reference sequence). This CDR3 is built from 15 residues. V lost 0 bases, J lost 4 bases, and 5 bases stayed unmatched. CDR3 region: CASSLGQGTPYGYTF. The CDR3, as DNA: TGTGCCAGCAGCTTGGGACAGGGGACCCCCTATGGCTACACCTTC.

This CDR3 reads CASSLEVGLDGYTF. Here the CDR3 DNA reads TGCGCCAGCAGCTTGGAAGTGGGGCTCGATGGCTACACCTTC. This chain joins TRBV5-1 and TRBJ1-2; TRBD1 is a possible D gene (5 bases). The germline CDR1 and CDR2 sequences are SGHRS and YFSETQ. V lost 0 bases and J 6 bases, leaving 12 bases between the germline ends. CDR3 size: 14 residues.

Comment on this clone: This may stem from a read error, because a much larger clone lies one nucleotide away. The rearrangement uses TRBV11-2 and TRBJ1-2, with D perhaps matching TRBD1 (5 bases). Trimming took off 4 bases at V and 2 bases at J, with 8 bases between the two ends. Per germline, CDR1 SGHAT and CDR2 FQNNGV. This CDR3 spans 13 amino acids. In DNA form, the CDR3 reads TGTGCCAGCAGCTCAGGGTTAAACTATGGCTACACCTTC. It encodes CASSSGLNYGYTF.

The chain couples TRBV9 to TRBJ1-1, with D tentatively TRBD1 (5 bases). V was trimmed by 0 bases and J by 0 bases, leaving 12 bases between them. CDR1 SGDLS and CDR2 YYNGEE come from the germline V gene. The CDR3 has 16 residues. CDR3 sequence: CASSVGSGAMNTEAFF. The CDR3 DNA follows: TGTGCCAGCAGCGTAGGGTCTGGGGCGATGAACACTGAAGCTTTCTTT.

This clone was seen many times. This chain connects TRBV6-2 or TRBV6-3 to TRBJ2-3; D unclear. The V end was cut by 4 bases, the J end by 2 bases, with 13 bases between. This CDR3 contains 15 residues. Germline V CDR1 and CDR2: MNHEY, SVGEGT. Here the CDR3 reads CASSSWQLYTDTQYF. CDR3 bases: TGTGCCAGCAGTTCCTGGCAGTTATACACAGATACGCAGTATTTT.

This clone came up once. The chain combines TRBV2 with TRBJ2-3, with D tentatively TRBD2 (5 bases). V gave up 6 bases and J gave up 6 bases, with 19 bases separating them. In germline, CDR1 is SNHLY, CDR2 FYNNEI. The CDR3 has 15 residues. CDR3 sequence reads: CASSALLGGSDTQYF. The CDR3 DNA reads TGTGCCAGCAGCGCTTTACTAGGTGGTTCGGATACGCAGTATTTT. Variable domain in full (rest from reference TRBV2 and TRBJ2-3): EPEVTQTPSHQVTQMGQEVILRCVPISNHLYFYWYRQILGQKVEFLVSFYNNEISEKSEIFDDQFSVERPDGSNFTLKIRSTKLEDSAMYFCASSALLGGSDTQYFGPGTRLTVL.

The chain combines TRBV7-3 with TRBJ1-1; D uncertain. V dropped 1 base and J dropped 3 bases, with 6 bases sitting between them. This CDR3 has 13 amino acids. Germline lookup yields CDR1 SGHTA and CDR2 FQGTGA. The CDR3 is CASSLNGHTEAFF. In DNA, the CDR3 is TGTGCCAGCAGCTTAAATGGCCACACTGAAGCTTTCTTT.

The V gene is TRBV5-4, the J gene TRBJ2-5; D is unclear. CDR3 length: 12 residues. V gave up 5 bases and J gave up 3 bases, with 8 bases separating them. Per germline, CDR1 SGHNT and CDR2 YYREEE (reference sequence). The DNA of the CDR3 is TGTGCCAGCAGGAGTAGTGAAGAGACCCAGTACTTC. It is translated as CASRSSEETQYF.

This clone was counted between two and nine times. The chain is built from TRBV2 and TRBJ1-1; 11 nucleotides match TRBD1. The CDR3 runs to 16 residues. Trimming cost V 5 bases and J 5 bases; bases outside gene matches: 10. Looked up from germline, CDR1 is SNHLY and CDR2 is FYNNEI. CDR3 region: CASSFGQGAFQTEAFF. The CDR3 DNA sequence: TGTGCCAGCAGTTTCGGACAGGGGGCATTCCAAACTGAAGCTTTCTTT.

The chain combines TRBV30 with TRBJ1-2; TRBD1 agrees at 7 bases. This CDR3 is built from 12 residues. Looked up from germline, CDR1 is GTSNPN and CDR2 is SVGIG (reference sequence). The V gene end was trimmed by 2 bases and the J gene end by 7 bases; junction bases not matched to a gene: 4. The CDR3 region is CAWSLTGRGYTF. CDR3 coding DNA: TGTGCCTGGAGTTTGACAGGGCGTGGCTACACCTTC.

V is TRBV10-2 and J is TRBJ1-4; possible D gene TRBD1, 5 bases. This CDR3 contains 14 residues. Germline V gene lookup returns CDR1 WSHSY and CDR2 SAAADI. V lost 6 bases to trimming and J lost 0 bases, with 8 bases between them. The DNA for the CDR3 is TGCGCCAGCAGGGGGGGTTCAACTAATGAAAAACTGTTTTTT. It yields the protein CASRGGSTNEKLFF.

V is TRBV5-1 and J is TRBJ1-1, with D possibly matching TRBD1 (5 bases). The CDR3 is made up of 16 amino acids. V gave up 0 bases and J gave up 0 bases, with 12 bases separating them. CDR1 and CDR2 (germline): SGHRS, YFSETQ. In nucleotides, the CDR3 is TGCGCCAGCAGCTTGGATGGGGCATTCATGAACACTGAAGCTTTCTTT. This encodes CASSLDGAFMNTEAFF.

V is TRBV19 and J is TRBJ1-1, with 8 positions matching TRBD1. V lost 4 bases to trimming and J lost 0 bases; unmatched junction nucleotides: 1. Germline lookup yields CDR1 LNHDA and CDR2 SQIVND (reference sequence). This CDR3 has 14 amino acids. CDR3 in amino acids: CASSRTGLNTEAFF. CDR3 coding DNA: TGTGCCAGTAGTAGGACAGGGCTGAACACTGAAGCTTTCTTT. The full variable domain, its missing parts supplied by reference TRBV19 and TRBJ1-1, is DGGITQSPKYLFRKEGQNVTLSCEQNLNHDAMYWYRQDPGQGLRLIYYSQIVNDFQKGDIAEGYSVSREKKESFPLTVTSAQKNPTAFYLCASSRTGLNTEAFFGQGTRLTVV.

V gene TRBV6-5 combines with J gene TRBJ1-2; 9 positions match TRBD1. V lost 1 base to trimming and J lost 3 bases; unmatched junction nucleotides: 3. The CDR3 loop spans 15 amino acids. Germline CDR1 and CDR2: MNHEY and SVGAGI. As DNA, the CDR3 is TGTGCCAGCAGTTACTTCGGACAGGGGTACTATGGCTACACCTTC. It specifies CASSYFGQGYYGYTF.

This chain uses TRBV19 with TRBJ1-3; D gene uncertain. V lost 7 bases and J lost 4, with 5 bases in between. This CDR3 is 11 amino acids long. The germline CDR1 and CDR2 sequences are LNHDA and SQIVND (reference sequence). This CDR3 reads CASNGGNTIYF. CDR3 sequence (DNA): TGTGCCAGTAACGGGGGAAACACCATATATTTT.

V and J are TRBV19 and TRBJ1-1; possible D gene TRBD1, 5 bases. CDR1 LNHDA and CDR2 SQIVND come from the germline V gene (reference sequence). The length of the CDR3 is 16 residues. Trimming took 3 bases from V and 1 from J, leaving 15 bases between them. The CDR3 bases are TGTGCCAGTAGTATCTCGGGGGGGAGGCGGAACACTGAAGCTTTCTTT. It specifies CASSISGGRRNTEAFF. Supplemented by reference TRBV19 and TRBJ1-1, the full variable domain reads DGGITQSPKYLFRKEGQNVTLSCEQNLNHDAMYWYRQDPGQGLRLIYYSQIVNDFQKGDIAEGYSVSREKKESFPLTVTSAQKNPTAFYLCASSISGGRRNTEAFFGQGTRLTVV.

V gene TRBV25-1 combines with J gene TRBJ1-2, with 11 bases aligning to TRBD1. V lost 5 bases, J lost 5 bases, and 7 bases stayed unmatched. This CDR3 is built from 15 residues. Germline V gene lookup returns CDR1 MGHDK and CDR2 SYGVNS. In DNA, the CDR3 is TGTGCCAGCAGTCCGACGGGACAGGGGGTTTATGGCTACACCTTC. The encoded protein is CASSPTGQGVYGYTF.

Points on this clone: The same CDR3 also results from other DNA sequences found in this sample. CDR3 in amino acids: CASSLVAGGPQFF. The CDR3 bases are TGTGCCAGCAGTTTAGTAGCGGGGGGGCCCCAGTTCTTC. This chain links TRBV12-3 or TRBV12-4 with TRBJ2-1, with 11 bases aligning to TRBD2. After removal of 1 base from V and 13 bases from J, the junction contained 3 bases not matched to a gene. The CDR3 is 13 amino acids.

This chain links TRBV5-1 with TRBJ2-3, with D tentatively TRBD2 (6 bases). Trimming removed 7 bases at V and 0 bases at J, with 12 bases between. This CDR3 comprises 14 residues. CDR1 and CDR2 (germline): SGHRS, YFSETQ. CDR3 DNA: TGCGCCAGCCAACTCGGGGGTAGCACAGATACGCAGTATTTT. Encoded protein: CASQLGGSTDTQYF.

CDR3 nucleotides: TGTGCCAGCAGGGCTTCGAAGGGGGAAGGCTATGGCTACACCTTC. Translated: CASRASKGEGYGYTF. The rearrangement joins TRBV6-6 to TRBJ1-2, with D possibly TRBD1 on 6 matching bases. The CDR3 length is 15 residues. Germline V CDR1 and CDR2: MNHNY, SVGAGI (reference sequence). Trimming took off 6 bases at V and 4 bases at J, with 18 bases between the two ends.

The J gene is TRBJ1-2, the V gene TRBV27, with TRBD1 matching 10 bases. Germline V gene sequence: CDR1 MNHEY, CDR2 SMNVEV (reference sequence). Unmatched junction bases numbered 5, after V lost 4 bases and J lost 6 bases. The CDR3 is 14 residues long. CDR3 nucleotide sequence: TGTGCCAGCAGTTCGGCGGGACAGGGGAATGGCTACACCTTC. Protein sequence: CASSSAGQGNGYTF.

J is TRBJ2-7 and V is TRBV15, with 8 bases that match TRBD1. CDR1 LNHNV and CDR2 YYDKDF come from the germline V gene (reference sequence). The CDR3 length is 14 residues. The ends lost 0 bases at V and 6 bases at J; junction bases unmatched: 4. CDR3 amino acids: CATSRDRGLGEQYF. The DNA for the CDR3 is TGTGCCACCAGCAGAGACAGGGGGCTAGGCGAGCAGTACTTC. The entire variable domain, with the rest obtained from reference TRBV15 and TRBJ2-7, is as follows: DAMVIQNPRYQVTQFGKPVTLSCSQTLNHNVMYWYQQKSSQAPKLLFHYYDKDFNNEADTPDNFQSRRPNTSFCFLDIRSPGLGDTAMYLCATSRDRGLGEQYFGPGTRLTVT.

The V gene is TRBV10-1, the J gene TRBJ2-1; tentatively, D is TRBD1 (5 bases). V was trimmed by 1 base and J by 7 bases, leaving 14 bases between them. Germline loops: CDR1 WNHNN, CDR2 SYGVQD (reference sequence). The CDR3 has 15 residues. The CDR3 loop is CASSEWGRSTNEQFF. In DNA form, the CDR3 reads TGCGCCAGCAGTGAGTGGGGCCGGAGCACAAATGAGCAGTTCTTC.

The chain is built from TRBV4-2 and TRBJ2-1, with a weak D call TRBD2 (5 bases). Trimming removed 0 bases from V and 3 bases from J, with 12 bases in between. The V gene's germline CDR1 is LGHNA and CDR2 YNFKEQ. This CDR3 is 16 amino acids long. DNA of the CDR3: TGTGCCAGCAGCCAAGACCCAGCGGCCCTCTACAATGAGCAGTTCTTC. The encoded protein is CASSQDPAALYNEQFF.

The J gene is TRBJ1-1, the V gene TRBV18; D is possibly TRBD1 (5 bases). V was shortened by 0 bases and J by 3 bases, with 11 bases between the two germline ends. The CDR3 sequence is 15 residues long. The V gene's germline CDR1 is KGHSH and CDR2 LQKENI. The CDR3 DNA is TGTGCCAGCTCACCACCGCGCGACAGCTACACTGAAGCTTTCTTT. Translating gives CASSPPRDSYTEAFF. The full variable domain, its missing parts supplied by reference TRBV18 and TRBJ1-1, is NAGVMQNPRHLVRRRGQEARLRCSPMKGHSHVYWYRQLPEEGLKFMVYLQKENIIDESGMPKERFSAEFPKEGPSILRIQQVVRGDSAAYFCASSPPRDSYTEAFFGQGTRLTVV.

The chain has TRBV6-5 and TRBJ2-3; 8 bases are a match to TRBD2. Germline assignment: CDR1 MNHEY and CDR2 SVGAGI. This CDR3 spans 15 amino acids. Trimming at V came to 3 bases and at J to 2 bases, leaving 4 bases not matched to a gene. As DNA, the CDR3 is TGTGCCAGCAGTTATCTAGCGGGTTACACAGATACGCAGTATTTT. Its protein product is CASSYLAGYTDTQYF.

The chain employs TRBV2 and TRBJ1-4; D is undetermined. There are 14 residues in the CDR3. Germline V gene data show CDR1 as SNHLY and CDR2 as FYNNEI. Trimming removed 6 bases at V and 0 bases at J, with 8 bases between. The CDR3 protein is CASRRDTTNEKLFF. The CDR3, as DNA: TGTGCCAGCAGGAGGGATACAACTAATGAAAAACTGTTTTTT.